This T cell receptor (beta chain) appears in the sequencing data of a study of cytomegalovirus exposure and HLA in healthy donors. CDR1 SGHRS and CDR2 YFSETQ come from the germline V gene. CDR3 size: 12 residues. 60 Vbeta and 13 Jbeta primers were used in PCR. Measured with immunoSEQ multiplex PCR; TCRdb has only the in-frame clones, and not every one. The sample includes 120,000 or so clones, 75% to 90% of them seen just once. Regarding this clone: One end of the junction does not line up with germline, which may come from a read error.

This sequence originates from a man aged 35-49 years in good health and CMV-seronegative. The V and J genes are TRBV5-1 and TRBJ2-3; 7 nucleotides agree with TRBD2. The material sequenced was PBMCs. In DNA form, the CDR3 reads TGCGCCAGCAGCTTGGGCGGAGGACTAGTTCTTTTT. Protein product: CASSLGGGLVLF.